The 20 T cell receptor beta chains below all came from one sample that was sequenced in a study of identical twins. TCRdb passed the 5' RACE reads through MiXCR, listing each CDR3 protein once. Of around 650,000 distinct CDR3 sequences detected, roughly 6.6% appear once; the ten largest clones hold 1.6%. These same data were also listed under a study on yellow fever vaccine responses in identical twins.

The sample taken for sequencing was PBMCs. These receptor sequences come from a woman between 18 and 29 years old in good health.

A few counts support this clonotype. This chain connects TRBV9 to TRBJ1-5; D unresolved. V gave up 0 bases and J gave up 5 bases, with 6 bases separating them. The CDR3 extends over 13 amino acids. Germline V CDR1 and CDR2: SGDLS, YYNGEE. The CDR3 nucleotides read TGTGCCAGCAGCGTAGGTCCAGATCAGCCCCAGCATTTT. It specifies CASSVGPDQPQHF.

This clonotype has more than one count but fewer than ten. The V call is TRBV6-1, the J call TRBJ2-7; 12 nucleotides line up with TRBD2. CDR1 is MNHNS and CDR2 is SASEGT in the germline V gene. The J segment lost 0 bases and the V segment lost 1 base, leaving 4 bases of the junction unmatched. The CDR3 contains 17 residues. CDR3 sequence (DNA): TGTGCCAGCAGTGAAGACGCTAGCGGGAGGGACTCCTACGAGCAGTACTTC. This sequence encodes CASSEDASGRDSYEQYF.

The chain employs TRBV24-1 and TRBJ2-1; 7 bases align to TRBD1. Germline V gives CDR1 KGHDR, CDR2 SFDVKD. The V segment lost 7 bases and the J segment 6 bases; nucleotides outside the gene matches: 11. CDR3 length: 15 residues. CDR3 nucleotide sequence: TGTGCCACCAGCGGTAAGGGGGCAACGGGCAATGAGCAGTTCTTC. It encodes CATSGKGATGNEQFF.

This clonotype has a count of ten or more. The gene calls are TRBV4-1 and TRBJ1-5; D might be TRBD1 (6 bases). Deletions cut 1 base from V and 7 bases from J, with 14 bases between. Germline CDR1 and CDR2: MGHRA and YSYEKL. The length of the CDR3 is 15 residues. The CDR3 region is CASSQVRGARQPQHF. CDR3 DNA: TGCGCCAGCAGCCAAGTTCGGGGGGCGCGACAGCCCCAGCATTTT.

There are many counts of this clonotype. One end of the junction does not line up with germline, which may come from a read error. The chain carries TRBV5-1 and TRBJ1-1, with 7 bases fitting TRBD1. Per germline, CDR1 SGHRS and CDR2 YFSETQ. There are 14 residues in the CDR3. The CDR3 protein is CASSFQGGNTEAFF. CDR3 sequence (DNA): TGTGCCAGCAGTTTTCAGGGGGGGAACACTGAAGCTTTCTTT. Filled out from reference TRBV5-1 and TRBJ1-1, the complete variable domain reads KAGVTQTPRYLIKTRGQQVTLSCSPISGHRSVSWYQQTPGQGLQFLFEYFSETQRNKGNFPGRFSGRQFSNSRSEMNVSTLELGDSALYLCASSFQGGNTEAFFGQGTRLTVV.

Ten or more counts support this clonotype. This chain uses TRBV12-3 or TRBV12-4 with TRBJ1-1; a possible D gene is TRBD1 (5 bases). V gave up 3 bases and J gave up 0 bases, with 11 bases separating them. The CDR3 spans 15 residues. The CDR3 reads CASSLAGRMNTEAFF. The CDR3 coding sequence is TGTGCCAGCAGTTTGGCGGGGCGCATGAACACTGAAGCTTTCTTT.

This clonotype was seen repeatedly, ten times or more. The chain employs TRBV29-1 and TRBJ2-2; 8 nucleotides line up with TRBD1. CDR3 length equals 15 residues. Germline V lookup: CDR1 SQVTM, CDR2 ANQGSEA. With V trimmed by 6 bases and J by 3 bases, 9 bases remained unmatched. The DNA for the CDR3 is TGCAGCGTGCAGACAGGGGTGTTGTACACCGGGGAGCTGTTTTTT. It translates to CSVQTGVLYTGELFF.

This clonotype was seen ten or more times. J is TRBJ2-2 and V is TRBV20-1, with 12 bases identical to TRBD2. In germline, CDR1 is DFQATT, CDR2 SNEGSKA (reference sequence). The trim removed 4 bases at V and 1 base at J, leaving 1 base unmatched. The CDR3 runs 15 residues. CDR3 region: CSATSGRGNTGELFF. CDR3 coding DNA: TGCAGTGCTACTAGCGGGAGGGGGAACACCGGGGAGCTGTTTTTT.

This clonotype was observed at least ten times. The chain is built from TRBV12-3 or TRBV12-4 and TRBJ1-3; D unclear. Deletions cut 3 bases from V and 0 bases from J, with 9 bases between. The CDR3 contains 15 residues. CDR3 region: CASSFGRSSGNTIYF. The CDR3 DNA reads as TGTGCCAGCAGTTTTGGACGGTCCTCTGGAAACACCATATATTTT.

Ten or more counts support this clonotype. The rearrangement links TRBV7-2 to TRBJ1-1; a possible D gene is TRBD1 (5 bases). Trimming took 3 bases from V and 4 from J, leaving 15 bases between them. This CDR3 has 15 residues. Germline CDR1 SGHTA, CDR2 FQGNSA. The CDR3 DNA reads TGTGCCAGCAGCTTCCTTTCCGGGGCGAGCACTGAAGCTTTCTTT. The encoded protein is CASSFLSGASTEAFF. The full variable domain, with the rest looked up from reference TRBV7-2 and TRBJ1-1, is GAGVSQSPSNKVTEKGKDVELRCDPISGHTALYWYRQSLGQGLEFLIYFQGNSAPDKSGLPSDRFSAERTGGSVSTLTIQRTQQEDSAVYLCASSFLSGASTEAFFGQGTRLTVV.

In this sample, this clonotype turned up a few times. This chain links TRBV29-1 with TRBJ2-5; 7 nucleotides match TRBD1. The CDR3 contains 12 residues. CDR1 and CDR2 from the germline V gene are SQVTM and ANQGSEA. The V gene end was trimmed by 7 bases and the J gene end by 3 bases; junction bases not matched to a gene: 5. CDR3 protein: CSAWDREETQYF. For the CDR3, the DNA is TGCAGCGCCTGGGACAGAGAAGAGACCCAGTACTTC.

This clonotype was recorded a few times. The chain carries TRBV15 and TRBJ2-1; 11 positions agree with TRBD2. Germline V gene lookup returns CDR1 LNHNV and CDR2 YYDKDF (reference sequence). V shed 5 bases, J shed 11 bases, and the junction held 5 bases outside the gene matches. The CDR3 runs 13 residues. CDR3 DNA sequence: TGTGCCACCAGCGGCACGACTAGCGGGAAGCAGTTCTTC. Amino acids: CATSGTTSGKQFF.

This clonotype has just a few counts. The rearrangement links TRBV20-1 to TRBJ1-2; 10 bases agree with TRBD1. Germline lookup yields CDR1 DFQATT and CDR2 SNEGSKA (reference sequence). Trimming at V came to 6 bases and at J to 3 bases, leaving 4 bases not matched to a gene. The length of the CDR3 is 13 residues. CDR3 DNA: TGCAGTGCCAAGACAGGGGGCGACTATGGCTACACCTTC. Protein: CSAKTGGDYGYTF.

This clonotype was counted at least ten times. The J gene is TRBJ2-3, the V gene TRBV7-9; D is uncertain. The CDR3 has 12 amino acids. Trimming stripped 7 bases from V and 6 bases from J, with 11 bases between. Germline V gene data show CDR1 as SEHNR and CDR2 as FQNEAQ (reference sequence). DNA for the CDR3: TGTGCCAGCACCGAAGGAGTTGATACGCAGTATTTT. Its protein product is CASTEGVDTQYF.

The table lists this clonotype with a few counts. The V gene is TRBV10-3, the J gene TRBJ2-7; D unclear. The germline V gene has CDR1 ENHRY and CDR2 SYGVKD. V was shortened by 10 bases and J by 2 bases, with 15 bases between the two germline ends. This CDR3 comprises 13 residues. The chain's CDR3 is CASNTGPPYEQYV. The CDR3 DNA follows: TGTGCCAGCAATACCGGGCCCCCCTACGAGCAGTACGTC.

A single count supports this clonotype. The gene calls are TRBV7-9 and TRBJ2-1, with a possible D match to TRBD1 (6 bases). The V and J ends lost 1 base and 8 bases respectively, with 18 bases between them. CDR3 length: 16 amino acids. Germline V gives CDR1 SEHNR, CDR2 FQNEAQ (reference sequence). CDR3 nucleotide sequence: TGTGCCAGCAGCTTAGGTTCGGGCAGGGGTCGTCATGAGCAGTTCTTC. Translating it yields CASSLGSGRGRHEQFF.

In its sample, this clonotype was seen many times. The CDR3, as DNA: TGCAGTGCTAGAGTATCTAGCGGGGGTTGGGATGAGCAGTTCTTC. Its protein product is CSARVSSGGWDEQFF. The rearrangement uses TRBV20-1 and TRBJ2-1; TRBD2 agrees at 10 bases. V dropped 1 base and J dropped 8; count of bases not matched to a gene: 8. The CDR3 sequence is 15 residues long. CDR1 DFQATT and CDR2 SNEGSKA come from the germline V gene (reference sequence).

This rearrangement joins TRBV19 to TRBJ2-3; TRBD2 is a possible D gene (5 bases). Germline V CDR1 and CDR2: LNHDA, SQIVND (reference sequence). The CDR3 length is 15 residues. Between the trimmed V and J ends, which lost 10 bases and 1 base, there was a span of 18 bases. The chain's CDR3 is CATSKTVGGTDTQYF. The CDR3 bases are TGTGCCACCTCTAAAACTGTCGGGGGCACAGATACGCAGTATTTT.

This clonotype was counted many times. This sequence joins TRBV7-7 and TRBJ2-2, with a tentative D call TRBD2 (7 bases). V shed 5 bases and J shed 5 bases, with 18 bases lying between them. CDR3 length equals 16 residues. From germline, CDR1 is SSHAT and CDR2 FNYEAQ (reference sequence). DNA for the CDR3: TGTGCCAGCAGCCTTACAAGGGGGGGCGCTACCGGGGAGCTGTTTTTT. Encoded protein: CASSLTRGGATGELFF.

This clonotype was found many times. This chain uses TRBV19 with TRBJ2-3, with 7 bases that match TRBD2. The CDR3 length is 17 residues. CDR1 and CDR2 (germline): LNHDA, SQIVND (reference sequence). J was trimmed by 0 bases and V by 5 bases; bases with no gene match: 11. The CDR3 protein is CASSWEGPSTSTDTQYF. The CDR3 nucleotides are TGTGCCAGTAGTTGGGAGGGTCCCTCTACTAGCACAGATACGCAGTATTTT. Filled out from reference TRBV19 and TRBJ2-3, the complete variable domain reads DGGITQSPKYLFRKEGQNVTLSCEQNLNHDAMYWYRQDPGQGLRLIYYSQIVNDFQKGDIAEGYSVSREKKESFPLTVTSAQKNPTAFYLCASSWEGPSTSTDTQYFGPGTRLTVL.